This TCR beta chain was sequenced during a study of blood T cell repertoires in COVID-19 (dated by TCRdb to the early 2020s). For context, the study as a whole: The collaborator samples originated in the United States, Italy and Spain and spanned the acute and convalescent phases of COVID-19. The prospective study material was composed of cDNA or gDNA derived from T cells, B-cell-depleted T cells, or PBMCs. The repertoires were released in a freely available public database intended as a resource for research on the immune response to SARS-CoV-2. A de-identified subject ID, COVID-19 status, age in years and sex were almost always included in the sample metadata. Samples were obtained from the ongoing ImmuneRACE study (first 160 participants) and from some 1,200 subjects provided by 6 global collaborators. Where available, HLA class I and class II types were obtained from metadata supplied by the sample provider rather than from assay-based typing. Deeply sampled blood TCRbeta repertoires from subjects exposed to, actively infected with, or recovered from COVID-19 were included in the dataset. General study outcomes and caveats: The amount of clinical and demographic metadata varied by source and participant and was provided uncurated.

About this clone itself: What antigen it recognizes has not been identified. Base qualities are not provided; no much larger clone lies one nucleotide away.

The junction shows trimming of 4 bases on V and 8 bases on J, plus 17 bases between the germline ends. CDR1 SQVTM and CDR2 ANQGSEA are derived from the germline V gene. The CDR3 spans 13 residues, from the cysteine through the phenylalanine. Of all the DNA, just the CDR3 is kept, 39 bases in frame from base 1. The immunoSEQ Assay, a bias-controlled multiplex PCR, was used to amplify TCRbeta CDR3 regions from genomic DNA. In the source study's methods: Within the assay, amplification of reference gene primers was used to estimate how many nucleated cells each sample contained. To quantify the absolute abundance of each unique TCRbeta CDR3 rearrangement, sequence reads were collapsed and filtered. For each sample, productive Simpson clonality was calculated as the square root of Simpson's diversity index over productive rearrangements. TCRdb retrieved this table from immuneACCESS and kept in-frame rearrangements only. Not all clones are present; in checked studies, unresolved V genes account for under half, and no reason is known for the remainder. For V, J and clone size, that table is used; D and trimming come from the DNA. Present in this sample are 200,000 or so clones, around 81% of which were seen just once. Of the sample, roughly 7% is held by the ten largest clones.

Participants in the prospective study were aged about 18 to 95 years, lived in 20 to 30 United States geographic areas, and enrolled through a virtual design. In the prospective study, cohorts were assigned on the basis of participant-reported clinical history obtained from a screening survey and a study questionnaire. Recovered participants in ImmuneRACE Cohort 3 were defined as having two consecutive negative NP/OP PCR tests, clearance from a healthcare professional, or resolution of symptoms. Each participant in the prospective study had whole blood, serum and a nasopharyngeal or oropharyngeal swab collected by mobile phlebotomists. Additional blood draws and questionnaires over an approximately two-month period could optionally be provided by prospective study participants. Before DNA extraction, prospective study blood samples were shipped either frozen or at room temperature.

The rearrangement combines TRBV29-1 with TRBJ1-2; the D gene identity is not certain. This TCR was recovered from a man aged 35 to 55 who had recovered from COVID-19. Sample: PBMCs or T cells enriched from blood (not recorded which). This receptor carries the CDR3 CSVASGRRLGYTF. The nucleotides read TGCAGCGTTGCCTCGGGGAGGAGATTAGGCTACACCTTC.